These 8 T cell receptor beta chains share one sample of origin, sequenced in a study of cytomegalovirus exposure and HLA in healthy donors. Generated by immunoSEQ multiplex PCR, the TCRdb table keeps only in-frame clones and is missing some. The sample has roughly 120,000 clones; 86% are singletons. Sequenced material: PBMCs. All receptors derive from a man between 18 and 29 years old in good health and CMV-seronegative.

This chain connects TRBV2 to TRBJ2-1, with D possibly being TRBD2 (6 bases). V lost 6 bases, J lost 6 bases, and 15 bases lay in between. Germline loops: CDR1 SNHLY, CDR2 FYNNEI. The CDR3 loop spans 14 amino acids. The CDR3 spells CASREAPGGNEQFF. DNA for the CDR3: TGTGCCAGCAGGGAGGCCCCCGGGGGCAATGAGCAGTTCTTC.

The chain employs TRBV6-5 and TRBJ2-7; a possible D gene is TRBD2 (5 bases). Germline V gene data show CDR1 as MNHEY and CDR2 as SVGAGI. The ends were cut back, 0 bases at V and 3 bases at J, with 9 bases in the middle. The length of the CDR3 is 14 residues. The CDR3 bases are TGTGCCAGCAGTTACTCTGGGGAGAGCTACGAGCAGTACTTC. It specifies CASSYSGESYEQYF.

The CDR3 loop reads CSVEDRGGRTDTQYF. In DNA, the CDR3 is TGCAGCGTTGAAGATCGGGGGGGGAGGACAGATACGCAGTATTTT. J is TRBJ2-3 and V is TRBV29-1; 8 nucleotides match TRBD2. Looked up from germline, CDR1 is SQVTM and CDR2 is ANQGSEA. The CDR3 runs 15 residues. The V segment lost 0 bases and the J segment 3 bases; nucleotides outside the gene matches: 5.

The genes are TRBV7-6 and TRBJ1-2; a weak D match, TRBD1 (6 bases). The CDR3 runs to 11 residues. Germline lookup yields CDR1 SGHVS and CDR2 FNYEAQ. Trimming removed 8 bases from V and 6 bases from J, with 10 bases in between. The CDR3 sequence: CASGRGDGYTF. The CDR3 bases are TGTGCCAGCGGCAGGGGCGATGGCTACACCTTC. Variable domain in full (rest from reference TRBV7-6 and TRBJ1-2): GAGVSQSPRYKVTKRGQDVALRCDPISGHVSLYWYRQALGQGPEFLTYFNYEAQQDKSGLPNDRFSAERPEGSISTLTIQRTEQRDSAMYRCASGRGDGYTFGSGTRLTVV.

In this sample, this clone turned up a few times. The CDR3: CASARVWDTEAFF. As DNA, the CDR3 is TGTGCCAGCGCCAGGGTCTGGGACACTGAAGCTTTCTTT. V gene TRBV6-1 combines with J gene TRBJ1-1, with D possibly being TRBD1 (5 bases). Germline CDR1 reads MNHNS; CDR2 reads SASEGT. The CDR3 is 13 amino acids. With 8 bases removed from V and 3 bases from J, the gap between germline ends came to 13 bases.

This clone was recorded once. The V gene is TRBV5-1, the J gene TRBJ2-7; the D is unclear. CDR3 size: 16 residues. Trimming shortened V by 0 bases and J by 2 bases, and 15 bases separated the two germline ends. Germline loops: CDR1 SGHRS, CDR2 YFSETQ. The CDR3 protein is CASSLDLANPTYEQYF. In nucleotides, the CDR3 is TGCGCCAGCAGCTTGGATCTGGCAAACCCCACCTACGAGCAGTACTTC. Full variable domain (remainder filled in from reference TRBV5-1 and TRBJ2-7): KAGVTQTPRYLIKTRGQQVTLSCSPISGHRSVSWYQQTPGQGLQFLFEYFSETQRNKGNFPGRFSGRQFSNSRSEMNVSTLELGDSALYLCASSLDLANPTYEQYFGPGTRLTVT.

The V call is TRBV7-9, the J call TRBJ2-1; 9 nucleotides align to TRBD2. The CDR3 covers 16 residues. Germline lookup yields CDR1 SEHNR and CDR2 FQNEAQ (reference sequence). The ends lost 4 bases at V and 0 bases at J; junction bases unmatched: 4. The CDR3 sequence is CASSSFSGSSYNEQFF. Here the CDR3 DNA reads TGTGCCAGCAGCTCCTTTAGCGGGAGCTCCTACAATGAGCAGTTCTTC.

As concerns this clone: The conserved phenylalanine or tryptophan is not found at the CDR3 terminus, so this likely reflects a read error. The DNA is left out, because the CDR3 cannot be placed on it with certainty; the CDR3 is given as TCRdb lists it. The V and J genes are TRBV27 and TRBJ2-7; TRBD1, as called in the table, went unchecked against the DNA. The germline V gene encodes CDR1 MNHEY and CDR2 SMNVEV (reference sequence). A total of 10 residues make up the CDR3, ends included. CDR3 region: CASNARWLGR.